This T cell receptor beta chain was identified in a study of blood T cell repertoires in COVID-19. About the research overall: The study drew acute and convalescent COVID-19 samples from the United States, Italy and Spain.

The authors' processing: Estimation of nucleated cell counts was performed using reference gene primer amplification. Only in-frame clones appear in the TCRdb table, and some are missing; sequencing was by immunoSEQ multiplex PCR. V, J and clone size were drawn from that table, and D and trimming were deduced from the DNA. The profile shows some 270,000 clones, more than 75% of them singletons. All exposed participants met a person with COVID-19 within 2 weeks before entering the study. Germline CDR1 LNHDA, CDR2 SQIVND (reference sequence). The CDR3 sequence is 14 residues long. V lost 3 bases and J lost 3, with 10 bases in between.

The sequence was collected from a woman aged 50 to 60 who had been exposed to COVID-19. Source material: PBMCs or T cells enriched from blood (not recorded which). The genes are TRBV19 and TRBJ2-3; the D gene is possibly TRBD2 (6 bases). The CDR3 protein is CASSIGGVTDTQYF. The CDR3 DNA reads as TGTGCCAGTAGTATTGGCGGGGTAACAGATACGCAGTATTTT.